Listed below are T cell receptor beta chains from one sample, sequenced in a study of CD4 T cells in relation to SARS-CoV-2 and coronaviruses. TCRdb's copy holds only in-frame clones and misses some; the assay was immunoSEQ multiplex PCR. The table shows 55,000 to 70,000 clones, with 85% to 95% occurring only once. The sequencing input was naive CD4+ T cells from PBMCs. The receptors here all came from a human donor in good health. Each CDR3 is given with its conserved first and last residue. The order of the fields is CDR3 DNA, CDR3 protein, clone size, V gene, J gene, D gene. D genes are given only for firm matches. Rows may omit the clone size; those that give it use once, few, many or a size class.

DNA: TGTGCCAGCAGCCTAGATAGCGGGGGGCCGGTCAATGAGCAGTTCTTC; CDR3: CASSLDSGGPVNEQFF; size: NA; V: TRBV9; J: TRBJ2-1; D: TRBD2
DNA: TGCGCCAGCAGCTTTCACCCAGGGTCCTCCTACGAGCAGTACTTC; CDR3: CASSFHPGSSYEQYF; size: NA; V: TRBV5-1; J: TRBJ2-7; D: NA
DNA: TGTGCCAGCAGGCGCCGACAGGACCAAGAGACCCAGTACTTC; CDR3: CASRRRQDQETQYF; size: NA; V: TRBV2; J: TRBJ2-5; D: NA
DNA: TGTGCCAGCAGTTCAGGACTAGCGGGAGGGCCGGCGCAGTATTTT; CDR3: CASSSGLAGGPAQYF; size: NA; V: TRBV27; J: TRBJ2-3; D: TRBD2
DNA: TGTGCCAGCAGCTTAGGAGGGCCAGCGAATAACTATGGCTACACCTTC; CDR3: CASSLGGPANNYGYTF; size: NA; V: TRBV13; J: TRBJ1-2; D: NA
DNA: TGTGCCAGCAGCTTACGCGGACCAGCCGGAAACACCATATATTTT; CDR3: CASSLRGPAGNTIYF; size: NA; V: TRBV5-8; J: TRBJ1-3; D: NA
DNA: TGTGCCAGCTCACCACCGAATCGGCAGCCCCAGCATTTT; CDR3: CASSPPNRQPQHF; size: NA; V: TRBV18; J: TRBJ1-5; D: NA
DNA: TGTGCCAGCAGGGACAGGGGCTCTGGAAACACCATATATTTT; CDR3: CASRDRGSGNTIYF; size: NA; V: TRBV6-5; J: TRBJ1-3; D: TRBD1
DNA: TGTGCCTGGAGCCTGGGACAGGGATATTACGAGCAGTACTTC; CDR3: CAWSLGQGYYEQYF; size: few; V: TRBV30; J: TRBJ2-7; D: TRBD1
DNA: TGTGCCAGCAGCTTAGGACGGGAAGATACGCAGTATTTT; CDR3: CASSLGREDTQYF; size: once; V: TRBV7-2; J: TRBJ2-3; D: NA
DNA: TGCGCCAGCAGCAGAACAGGGCCGGAGACCCAGTACTTC; CDR3: CASSRTGPETQYF; size: NA; V: TRBV5-1; J: TRBJ2-5; D: NA
DNA: TGTGCCAGCAGCTTAGCATCGGGTGGACTAGCGTCACACACCTACGAGCAGTACTTC; CDR3: CASSLASGGLASHTYEQYF; size: NA; V: TRBV7-9; J: TRBJ2-7; D: TRBD2
DNA: TGTGCCTGGGGGGGAGTAGCGGGGGCTACAGATACGCAGTATTTT; CDR3: CAWGGVAGATDTQYF; size: NA; V: TRBV30; J: TRBJ2-3; D: TRBD2
DNA: TGTGCCAGCAGCCAGCCTTGGGGGGAGACCCAGTACTTC; CDR3: CASSQPWGETQYF; size: NA; V: TRBV3-1/TRBV3-2; J: TRBJ2-5; D: NA
DNA: TGTGCCTGGAGTGTACCGTCGTGGGGAGCGGGAGCAGCTAACTATGGCTACACCTTC; CDR3: CAWSVPSWGAGAANYGYTF; size: NA; V: TRBV30; J: TRBJ1-2; D: NA
DNA: TGTGCCAGCAGCCCTCCGGGGACAGGGCGGAATGAGCAGTTCTTC; CDR3: CASSPPGTGRNEQFF; size: NA; V: TRBV3-1/TRBV3-2; J: TRBJ2-1; D: TRBD1
DNA: TGTGCCAGCAGCTTGATCCAGCGTCGGGGCGATGAGCAGTTCTTC; CDR3: CASSLIQRRGDEQFF; size: NA; V: TRBV5-7; J: TRBJ2-1; D: NA
DNA: TGTGCCAGCAGCTCGGCAGAGAGGAACACCATATATTTT; CDR3: CASSSAERNTIYF; size: NA; V: TRBV5-4; J: TRBJ1-3; D: NA
DNA: TGCAGCGTTCAGGAGCCTTACTACGAGCAGTACTTC; CDR3: CSVQEPYYEQYF; size: NA; V: TRBV29-1; J: TRBJ2-7; D: NA
DNA: TGCGCCAGCAGCTTGGGAGGGGATCAAGAGACCCAGTACTTC; CDR3: CASSLGGDQETQYF; size: NA; V: TRBV5-1; J: TRBJ2-5; D: NA
DNA: TGTGCCAGCAGAATGGACAGGGACAATGAGCAGTTCTTC; CDR3: CASRMDRDNEQFF; size: NA; V: TRBV6-5; J: TRBJ2-1; D: TRBD1
DNA: TGCGCCAGCAGTCACCCCTCCGGGGGGCGCCGCGCCGGGGAGCTGTTTTTT; CDR3: CASSHPSGGRRAGELFF; size: NA; V: TRBV23-1; J: TRBJ2-2; D: NA
DNA: TGCGCCAGCAGCTTGGAGCCGGCGTCCTACGAGCAGTACTTC; CDR3: CASSLEPASYEQYF; size: NA; V: TRBV5-1; J: TRBJ2-7; D: NA
DNA: TGCGCCAGCAGGCCTGGGACAGGGAGCACTGAAGCTTTCTTT; CDR3: CASRPGTGSTEAFF; size: few; V: TRBV5-1; J: TRBJ1-1; D: TRBD1
DNA: TGCGCCAGCAGCAAGCCCGATAGCACAGATACGCAGTATTTT; CDR3: CASSKPDSTDTQYF; size: NA; V: TRBV5-1; J: TRBJ2-3; D: NA
DNA: TGCGCCAGCAGCCGAGACAGCGACTATGGCTACACCTTC; CDR3: CASSRDSDYGYTF; size: NA; V: TRBV5-1; J: TRBJ1-2; D: NA
DNA: TGTGCCAGCAGCTTGCCTGAGCGGGGGGGCGGTAATGAGCAGTTCTTC; CDR3: CASSLPERGGGNEQFF; size: NA; V: TRBV5-4; J: TRBJ2-1; D: TRBD2
DNA: TGTGCCAGCAGCCCTACTGTAGCGGGAGCCTACAATGAGCAGTTCTTC; CDR3: CASSPTVAGAYNEQFF; size: NA; V: TRBV7-2; J: TRBJ2-1; D: TRBD2
DNA: TGCGCCAGCAGCCAAGACGGGGGGCCCCACCGCCCTTATACGCAGTATTTT; CDR3: CASSQDGGPHRPYTQYF; size: NA; V: TRBV4-1; J: TRBJ2-3; D: NA
DNA: TGTGCCAGCAGCTGGAGGTCGAGCGGGAGGCAAGAGACCCAGTACTTC; CDR3: CASSWRSSGRQETQYF; size: NA; V: TRBV5-6; J: TRBJ2-5; D: TRBD2
DNA: TGCAGCGCTATGAATCGGGGGTCCGTGGAGACCCAGTACTTC; CDR3: CSAMNRGSVETQYF; size: NA; V: TRBV29-1; J: TRBJ2-5; D: NA
DNA: TGTGCCAGCAGTGAAGCCCGGAACAGCCTGCAACATGGCTACACCTTC; CDR3: CASSEARNSLQHGYTF; size: NA; V: TRBV6-1; J: TRBJ1-2; D: NA
DNA: TGTGCCAGCAGCTCCGCGACAGGGGGAGATGTGTTCGGAGGCTACACCTTC; CDR3: CASSSATGGDVFGGYTF; size: NA; V: TRBV28; J: TRBJ1-2; D: TRBD1
DNA: TGCGCCAGCAGCTTGGCGGGACAGGGGGGGACTGAAGCTTTCTTT; CDR3: CASSLAGQGGTEAFF; size: NA; V: TRBV5-1; J: TRBJ1-1; D: TRBD1
DNA: TGTGCCAGCAGCCGGGGGGTAGGAAACACCATATATTTT; CDR3: CASSRGVGNTIYF; size: NA; V: TRBV7-9; J: TRBJ1-3; D: NA
DNA: TGTGCCAGCAGCCGGAGCAGAATAAACACCGGGGAGCTGTTTTTT; CDR3: CASSRSRINTGELFF; size: NA; V: TRBV3-1/TRBV3-2; J: TRBJ2-2; D: NA
DNA: TGTGCCAGCTCCTCGGGGGGATCGGAGAGTGAGCAGTTCTTC; CDR3: CASSSGGSESEQFF; size: NA; V: TRBV18; J: TRBJ2-1; D: TRBD2
DNA: TGTGCCAGCAGCTTGGGGGCGGGAGGAGTGAGGGGCACTGAGCAGTTCTTC; CDR3: CASSLGAGGVRGTEQFF; size: NA; V: TRBV5-4; J: TRBJ2-1; D: TRBD2
DNA: TGTGCCAGCAGCTTAGGGGTGGGCACTGAAGCTTTCTTT; CDR3: CASSLGVGTEAFF; size: NA; V: TRBV7-6; J: TRBJ1-1; D: NA
DNA: TGTGCCAGCAGACTGTTAAACACCGGGGAGCTGTTTTTT; CDR3: CASRLLNTGELFF; size: NA; V: TRBV3-1/TRBV3-2; J: TRBJ2-2; D: NA
DNA: TGTGCCAGCAGCCGGGGGGTGCCGGGGGGCCGGGGCACAGATACGCAGTATTTT; CDR3: CASSRGVPGGRGTDTQYF; size: NA; V: TRBV5-4; J: TRBJ2-3; D: NA
DNA: TGTGCCAGCAGCCAAGGGGGTCCGGGAGCAGATACGCAGTATTTT; CDR3: CASSQGGPGADTQYF; size: NA; V: TRBV3-1/TRBV3-2; J: TRBJ2-3; D: NA
DNA: TGTGCCAGCAGTGTTTGGCAGGGTAATTCACCCCTCCACTTT; CDR3: CASSVWQGNSPLHF; size: once; V: TRBV2; J: TRBJ1-6; D: NA
DNA: TGTGCCAGCAGCTTAGGTTTTCGGCGGGACTCTGGGGCCAACGTCCTGACTTTC; CDR3: CASSLGFRRDSGANVLTF; size: NA; V: TRBV7-2; J: TRBJ2-6; D: NA
DNA: TGTGCCAGCAGTACCCCGGACAGGGCATATGAGCAGTTCTTC; CDR3: CASSTPDRAYEQFF; size: NA; V: TRBV6-5; J: TRBJ2-1; D: TRBD1
DNA: TGTGCCAGCTCACCACCTGGGGCCGGGCAGCAGTTCTTC; CDR3: CASSPPGAGQQFF; size: NA; V: TRBV18; J: TRBJ2-1; D: NA
DNA: TGTGCCAGCAGTCAATCTAGCGGGGGGCAAGAGACCCAGTACTTC; CDR3: CASSQSSGGQETQYF; size: few; V: TRBV2; J: TRBJ2-5; D: TRBD2
DNA: TGCGCCAGCAGCCCGACAGGGCCTGGGGCCAACGTCCTGACTTTC; CDR3: CASSPTGPGANVLTF; size: NA; V: TRBV5-1; J: TRBJ2-6; D: TRBD1
DNA: TGTGCCAGCAGCGATGGGGGGGGTCGAAATGAAAAACTGTTTTTT; CDR3: CASSDGGGRNEKLFF; size: NA; V: TRBV5-4; J: TRBJ1-4; D: NA
DNA: TGTGCCACCAGCAGGGAGAACTATGGCTACACCTTC; CDR3: CATSRENYGYTF; size: NA; V: TRBV24-1; J: TRBJ1-2; D: NA
DNA: TGTGCCAGCAGTTACTACGGAGCCGACTATGGCTACACCTTC; CDR3: CASSYYGADYGYTF; size: NA; V: TRBV13; J: TRBJ1-2; D: NA
DNA: TGCGCCAGCAGCATTACAGCTAGCACAGATACGCAGTATTTT; CDR3: CASSITASTDTQYF; size: NA; V: TRBV5-1; J: TRBJ2-3; D: NA